These T cell receptor beta chains were read from a single sample in a study of identical twins. A single record per CDR3 protein comes from TCRdb applying MiXCR to the 5' RACE reads. The repertoire has 1.5 million to 2 million distinct CDR3 sequences, under 35% of them found once; the top ten carry 0.27%. Sequences were obtained from cord blood. The receptor set was obtained from a newborn girl in good health. The CDR3 runs from the conserved cysteine through the conserved F or W. Fields, in order: V gene, J gene, clone size, CDR3 length, D gene, CDR3 protein, CDR3 DNA. The D gene is left open where the match is weak. A row's size may be missing; if present it is once, few, many or a size class.

TRBV24-1	TRBJ2-7	few	16	TRBD1	CATSDQTGGNSYEQYF	TGTGCCACCAGTGACCAGACAGGGGGGAACTCCTACGAGCAGTACTTC
TRBV12-5	TRBJ2-5	NA	14	TRBD2	CASASGTTEETQYF	TGTGCTAGTGCCTCTGGGACTACCGAAGAGACCCAGTACTTC
TRBV27	TRBJ2-4	few	16	TRBD2	CASRELAGGAKNIQYF	TGTGCCAGCAGGGAACTAGCGGGGGGGGCCAAAAACATTCAGTACTTC
TRBV20-1	TRBJ2-3	few	14	NA	CSAQRGGRTDTQYF	TGCAGTGCCCAGAGGGGGGGCCGCACAGATACGCAGTATTTT
TRBV5-1	TRBJ2-3	NA	17	TRBD2	CASSFRTSRASTDTQYF	TGCGCCAGCAGCTTCCGGACTAGTCGGGCTTCCACAGATACGCAGTATTTT
TRBV6-1	TRBJ2-3	many	12	NA	CASSHSPDTQYF	TGTGCCAGCAGCCATTCGCCAGATACGCAGTATTTT
TRBV20-1	TRBJ2-7	NA	13	NA	CSARRAYSYEQYF	TGCAGTGCTAGGCGGGCCTATTCCTACGAGCAGTACTTC
TRBV4-1	TRBJ1-5	NA	15	TRBD1	CASSFQQGGNQPQHF	TGCGCCAGCAGCTTCCAACAGGGGGGCAATCAGCCCCAGCATTTT
TRBV12-3/TRBV12-4	TRBJ1-1	few	14	NA	CASSLADMNTEAFF	TGTGCCAGCAGTTTGGCAGACATGAACACTGAAGCTTTCTTT
TRBV27	TRBJ2-7	NA	14	TRBD2	CASGLAAFSYEQYF	TGTGCCTCTGGACTAGCGGCCTTCTCCTACGAGCAGTACTTC
TRBV10-3	TRBJ2-1	many	14	TRBD2	CAISERGGYNEQFF	TGTGCCATCAGTGAGCGGGGGGGCTACAATGAGCAGTTCTTC
TRBV20-1	TRBJ2-5	NA	16	TRBD2	CSARIPLAGERKTQYF	TGCAGTGCTAGAATCCCTCTAGCGGGAGAACGGAAGACCCAGTACTTC
TRBV20-1	TRBJ1-1	few	12	NA	CSAARTTTEAFF	TGCAGTGCTGCCCGGACAACCACTGAAGCTTTCTTT
TRBV6-5	TRBJ1-6	NA	14	NA	CASSAISYNSPLHF	TGTGCCAGCAGCGCAATCTCCTATAATTCACCCCTCCACTTT
TRBV6-6	TRBJ1-3	NA	14	NA	CASRDAGAGNTIYF	TGTGCCAGCAGGGATGCAGGGGCAGGAAACACCATATATTTT
TRBV29-1	TRBJ2-3	NA	13	NA	CSVPHGPGDTQYF	TGCAGCGTTCCCCATGGCCCAGGGGATACGCAGTATTTT
TRBV29-1	TRBJ1-1	NA	12	NA	CSILRADTEAFF	TGCAGCATCCTGCGGGCCGACACTGAAGCTTTCTTT
TRBV20-1	TRBJ2-1	NA	15	NA	CSVRPGRGGFYEQFF	TGCAGTGTTAGGCCCGGCAGGGGCGGGTTCTACGAGCAGTTCTTC
TRBV10-3	TRBJ1-1	NA	13	NA	CAINSLGNTEAFF	TGTGCCATCAATTCCCTGGGGAACACTGAAGCTTTCTTT
TRBV21-1	TRBJ1-1	NA	15	NA	CASSRYIELNTEAFF	TGTGCCAGCAGCAGGTACATCGAGTTGAACACTGAAGCTTTCTTT
TRBV11-2	TRBJ1-1	NA	15	NA	CASSPWGGRGTEAFF	TGTGCCAGCAGCCCATGGGGGGGTCGGGGCACTGAAGCTTTCTTT
TRBV30	TRBJ2-1	few	13	NA	CAWSVHSYNEQFF	TGTGCCTGGAGTGTCCACTCCTACAATGAGCAGTTCTTC
TRBV7-9	TRBJ2-4	few	14	NA	CASSLATGQNIQYF	TGTGCCAGCAGCTTAGCGACAGGTCAAAACATTCAGTACTTC
TRBV27	TRBJ2-6	few	16	NA	CASSSSRVAGANVLTF	TGTGCCAGCAGTAGTTCCAGGGTGGCAGGGGCCAACGTCCTGACTTTC
TRBV5-1	TRBJ1-5	NA	13	TRBD1	CASTGGEGQPQHF	TGCGCGAGCACAGGGGGCGAGGGTCAGCCCCAGCATTTT
TRBV5-6	TRBJ2-7	NA	15	NA	CASRPTGRSSYEQYF	TGTGCCAGCAGGCCGACTGGGAGGAGCTCCTACGAGCAGTACTTC
TRBV3-1	TRBJ1-2	few	15	NA	CASSQDREINYGYTF	TGTGCCAGCAGCCAAGATCGAGAGATCAACTATGGCTACACCTTC